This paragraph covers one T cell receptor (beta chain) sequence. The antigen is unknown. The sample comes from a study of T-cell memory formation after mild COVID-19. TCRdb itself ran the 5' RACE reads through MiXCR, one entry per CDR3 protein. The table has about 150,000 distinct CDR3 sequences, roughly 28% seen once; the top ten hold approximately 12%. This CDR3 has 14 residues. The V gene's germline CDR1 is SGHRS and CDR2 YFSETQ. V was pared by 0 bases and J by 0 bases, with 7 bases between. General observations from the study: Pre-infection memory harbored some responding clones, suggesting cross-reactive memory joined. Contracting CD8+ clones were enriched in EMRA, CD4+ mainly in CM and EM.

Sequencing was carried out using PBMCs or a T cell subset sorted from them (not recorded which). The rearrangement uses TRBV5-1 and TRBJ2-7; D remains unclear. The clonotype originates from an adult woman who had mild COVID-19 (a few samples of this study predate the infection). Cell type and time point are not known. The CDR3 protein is CASSLARSSYEQYF. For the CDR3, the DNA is TGCGCCAGCAGCTTGGCAAGGAGCTCCTACGAGCAGTACTTC. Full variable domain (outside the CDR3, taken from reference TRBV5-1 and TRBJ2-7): KAGVTQTPRYLIKTRGQQVTLSCSPISGHRSVSWYQQTPGQGLQFLFEYFSETQRNKGNFPGRFSGRQFSNSRSEMNVSTLELGDSALYLCASSLARSSYEQYFGPGTRLTVT.